The entry below gives a single TCR beta chain sequence along with its context. In the original analysis: For nucleated cells, counts were estimated from reference gene primer amplification. Assay used: immunoSEQ multiplex PCR; TCRdb lists only in-frame clones, some missing. V and J calls and clone size are as listed in that table; D and trimming were resolved from the DNA. The top ten clones hold roughly 14% of a sample with 250,000 to 350,000 clones, 80% to 85% of them seen once. Followed over time, Seattle patients had been enrolled while infection was active. This entry belongs to a study of blood T cell repertoires in COVID-19. Study context: T cells, B-cell-depleted T cells, or PBMCs provided the cDNA or gDNA that served as material.

Germline lookup yields CDR1 SNHLY and CDR2 FYNNEI. Trimming removed 5 bases from V and 1 base from J; junction bases left unmatched: 9. CDR3 size: 16 residues. The sample was peripheral blood. The rearrangement uses TRBV2 and TRBJ2-3; 7 nucleotides match TRBD1. The sequence derives from a person between 65 and 80 years old with COVID-19, enrolled during active disease. The CDR3 region is CASSTRQGTGTDTQYF. In nucleotides, the CDR3 is TGTGCCAGCAGTACTCGACAGGGAACGGGCACAGATACGCAGTATTTT.